Here is one T cell receptor beta chain with its context. Its antigen is still unknown. The CDR3 contains 18 residues. Germline trimming cut 5 bases from V and 0 bases from J; bases unmatched to any gene: 14. The germline CDR1 and CDR2 sequences are ENHRY and SYGVKD. This specimen comes from a study of T-cell memory formation after mild COVID-19. Study details: Clusters were largely donor specific.

Overall study findings and caveats: Clones that shrank (day 15 to 85) were balanced CD4/CD8, whereas later expanders leaned CD4+. Some SARS-CoV-2-responding clones were already detected in memory before infection.

5'RACE primed from the constant segment yielded TCR alpha and TCR beta cDNA libraries bearing sample barcodes and UMIs. One entry per CDR3 protein results from TCRdb running MiXCR on the 5' RACE reads. Among more than 400,000 distinct CDR3 sequences listed, 15% to 20% were seen once. The material sequenced was PBMCs or a T cell subset sorted from them (not recorded which). This chain joins TRBV10-3 and TRBJ2-3; TRBD2 agrees at 7 bases. This receptor was taken from an adult woman who had mild COVID-19 (a few samples of this study predate the infection). Cell type and time point are not known. The CDR3 loop is CAISQTRESGASTDTQYF. CDR3 in DNA: TGTGCCATCAGTCAGACTAGGGAAAGCGGGGCCAGCACAGATACGCAGTATTTT.